Shown below are 14 T cell receptor beta chains from a single sample sequenced in a study of control samples from healthy donors and cancer patients. Sequenced by immunoSEQ multiplex PCR; TCRdb stores in-frame clones only, minus some. This sample has about 80,000 clones, with 80% to 90% found just once. Material: PBMCs. The receptors here all came from a man in his sixties with head and neck cancer.

V and J are TRBV19 and TRBJ2-7; 14 positions match TRBD2. The germline CDR1 and CDR2 sequences are LNHDA and SQIVND (reference sequence). Germline trimming cut 5 bases from V and 6 bases from J; bases unmatched to any gene: 6. CDR3 size: 15 residues. CDR3 sequence: CASSPLGLAGAEQYF. The CDR3 nucleotides read TGTGCCAGTAGTCCCCTGGGACTAGCGGGAGCCGAGCAGTACTTC. Using reference TRBV19 and TRBJ2-7 for the parts outside the CDR3, the full variable domain is DGGITQSPKYLFRKEGQNVTLSCEQNLNHDAMYWYRQDPGQGLRLIYYSQIVNDFQKGDIAEGYSVSREKKESFPLTVTSAQKNPTAFYLCASSPLGLAGAEQYFGPGTRLTVT.

This clone was observed a handful of times. The genes are TRBV4-2 and TRBJ1-5; TRBD1 might be the D (5 bases). The CDR3 sequence is 16 residues long. Trimming cost V 0 bases and J 2 bases, with 11 bases left between them. Germline lookup yields CDR1 LGHNA and CDR2 YNFKEQ. The CDR3 protein is CASSQDVPGGNQPQHF. CDR3 coding DNA: TGTGCCAGCAGCCAAGACGTTCCGGGGGGCAATCAGCCCCAGCATTTT.

In regard to this clone: Distinct nucleotide sequences in the sample also encode this CDR3. The chain has TRBV30 and TRBJ2-3; 16 bases are shared with TRBD2. The CDR3 is 16 amino acids. Unmatched junction bases numbered 7, after V lost 5 bases and J lost 5 bases. CDR1 and CDR2 from the germline V gene are GTSNPN and SVGIG (reference sequence). CDR3 residues: CAWRGGLAGGGDTQYF. CDR3 sequence (DNA): TGTGCCTGGCGGGGGGGACTAGCGGGAGGGGGAGATACGCAGTATTTT.

In its sample, this clone was seen a few times. This sequence joins TRBV27 and TRBJ2-3, with a possible D match to TRBD2 (6 bases). V lost 4 bases and J 6 bases, leaving 17 bases between the germline ends. This CDR3 comprises 15 residues. Germline CDR1 and CDR2: MNHEY and SMNVEV (reference sequence). The CDR3 sequence is CASSSGAGGRDTQYF. Here the CDR3 DNA reads TGTGCCAGCAGTTCTGGGGCGGGTGGGAGGGATACGCAGTATTTT.

The chain is built from TRBV9 and TRBJ1-1; the match to TRBD1 covers 7 bases. Per germline, CDR1 SGDLS and CDR2 YYNGEE. CDR3 size: 14 residues. V was pared by 3 bases and J by 1 base, with 3 bases of the junction left unmatched. CDR3 DNA: TGTGCCAGCAGCGAGGGGACAGCGAACACTGAAGCTTTCTTT. Translation gives CASSEGTANTEAFF.

CDR3 nucleotide sequence: TGTGCCAGCAGTCCGCGGGGGGTACAAGAGACCCAGTACTTC. It is translated as CASSPRGVQETQYF. This rearrangement joins TRBV27 to TRBJ2-5; 8 positions match TRBD2. The V segment lost 5 bases and the J segment 2 bases; nucleotides outside the gene matches: 4. The CDR3 extends over 14 amino acids. Looked up from germline, CDR1 is MNHEY and CDR2 is SMNVEV (reference sequence).

The rearrangement links TRBV10-2 to TRBJ1-5; 9 bases agree with TRBD1. This CDR3 contains 15 residues. Trimming cost V 8 bases and J 4 bases; bases outside gene matches: 9. Germline loops: CDR1 WSHSY, CDR2 SAAADI. The CDR3 loop reads CASWPGQGSNQPQHF. The CDR3 DNA reads as TGCGCCAGCTGGCCGGGACAGGGCTCTAATCAGCCCCAGCATTTT.

This sequence joins TRBV29-1 and TRBJ2-1; D may correspond to TRBD1 or TRBD2 (5 bases each). Trimming removed 6 bases from V and 12 bases from J, with 18 bases in between. The CDR3 extends over 12 amino acids. From germline, CDR1 is SQVTM and CDR2 ANQGSEA. The CDR3 here is CSVKRQQGRQFF. Here the CDR3 DNA reads TGCAGCGTCAAGAGACAGCAGGGACGGCAGTTCTTC.

In its sample, this clone was seen a few times. This sequence joins TRBV5-1 and TRBJ2-5, with D perhaps matching TRBD2 (7 bases). The CDR3 is made up of 14 amino acids. The V gene lost 7 bases and the J gene lost 4 bases, with 17 bases spanning the gap. The germline V gene has CDR1 SGHRS and CDR2 YFSETQ. DNA of the CDR3: TGCGCCAGCGGCCCGTTGGGGGGGCGAGAGACCCAGTACTTC. Its protein product is CASGPLGGRETQYF.

This chain uses TRBV10-3 with TRBJ2-7, with 8 bases that match TRBD1. This CDR3 is built from 16 residues. V lost 6 bases, J lost 3 bases, and 13 bases stayed unmatched. CDR1 and CDR2 from the germline V gene are ENHRY and SYGVKD. CDR3 region: CAISTGQVNLNYEQYF. The DNA of the CDR3 is TGTGCCATCAGCACGGGACAGGTAAACCTGAACTACGAGCAGTACTTC.

The gene calls are TRBV4-1 and TRBJ1-4; 8 bases align to TRBD1. Germline V gene sequence: CDR1 MGHRA, CDR2 YSYEKL. CDR3 length: 19 residues. J gave up 3 bases and V 3 bases, and 15 bases lay outside the gene matches. The CDR3 spells CASSHPTGGRGRSNEKLFF. DNA for the CDR3: TGCGCCAGCAGCCACCCCACTGGAGGCAGGGGGCGGTCTAATGAAAAACTGTTTTTT.

The CDR3 DNA is TGTGCCAGCAGGGGACAGAGCTCTTCACCCCTCCACTTT. Its translation is CASRGQSSSPLHF. The chain recombines TRBV6-6 with TRBJ1-6; 7 bases align to TRBD1. Trimming cost V 6 bases and J 9 bases; bases outside gene matches: 5. Germline V gene lookup returns CDR1 MNHNY and CDR2 SVGAGI (reference sequence). The CDR3 extends over 13 amino acids.

The chain employs TRBV20-1 and TRBJ1-2; the D is unclear. Between the trimmed V and J ends, which lost 2 bases and 8 bases, there was a span of 6 bases. Germline V gene data show CDR1 as DFQATT and CDR2 as SNEGSKA (reference sequence). The CDR3 is made up of 10 amino acids. The DNA of the CDR3 is TGCAGTGCTAGACGAGCGGGCTACACCTTC. It encodes CSARRAGYTF.

This chain joins TRBV9 and TRBJ2-7, with a weak D call TRBD2 (5 bases). The CDR3 runs to 16 residues. The V gene's germline CDR1 is SGDLS and CDR2 YYNGEE. Trimming removed 0 bases at V and 0 bases at J, with 13 bases between. The CDR3 loop reads CASSVGGGGYSYEQYF. CDR3 nucleotides: TGTGCCAGCAGCGTAGGAGGAGGAGGCTACTCCTACGAGCAGTACTTC. The full variable domain, with the rest looked up from reference TRBV9 and TRBJ2-7, is DSGVTQTPKHLITATGQRVTLRCSPRSGDLSVYWYQQSLDQGLQFLIQYYNGEERAKGNILERFSAQQFPDLHSELNLSSLELGDSALYFCASSVGGGGYSYEQYFGPGTRLTVT.